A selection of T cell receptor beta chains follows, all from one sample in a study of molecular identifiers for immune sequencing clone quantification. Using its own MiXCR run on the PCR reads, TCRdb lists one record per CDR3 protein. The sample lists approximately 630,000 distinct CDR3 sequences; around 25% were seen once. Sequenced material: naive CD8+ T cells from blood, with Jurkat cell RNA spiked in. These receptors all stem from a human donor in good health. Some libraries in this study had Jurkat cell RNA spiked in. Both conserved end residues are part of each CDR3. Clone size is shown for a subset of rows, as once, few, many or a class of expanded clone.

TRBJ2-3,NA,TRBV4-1,CTSRPLGQGKADTQYF
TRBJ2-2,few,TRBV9,CASSDIRDTGELFF
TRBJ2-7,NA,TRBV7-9,CASSPGVAGPHEQYF
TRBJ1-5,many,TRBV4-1,CASSQGGLSNQPQHF
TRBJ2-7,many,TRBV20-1,CSASRPESYEQYF
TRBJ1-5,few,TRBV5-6,CASSHVALGTEYSNQPQHF
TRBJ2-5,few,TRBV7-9,CANSPTGEKETQYF
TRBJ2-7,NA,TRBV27,CASRPGGAIWEQYF
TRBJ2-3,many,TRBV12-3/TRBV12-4,CAIRGTSGEQSTDTQYF
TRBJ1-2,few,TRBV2,CASSENTGINYGYTF
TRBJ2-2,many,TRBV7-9,CASSPTAPSKLFF
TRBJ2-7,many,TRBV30,CAWSEGASSSYEQYF
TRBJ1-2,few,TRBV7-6,CASSLTTGLDYGYTF
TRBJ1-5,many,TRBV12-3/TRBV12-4,CASSNGAFSNQPQHF
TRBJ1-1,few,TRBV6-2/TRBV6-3,CASSYVRGIGSRNTEAFF
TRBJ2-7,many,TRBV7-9,CASSLRHHEQYF
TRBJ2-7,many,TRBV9,CASSVGESYEQYF
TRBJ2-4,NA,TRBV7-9,CASSSMGHQAKNIQYF
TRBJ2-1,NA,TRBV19,CASSIGQGVTNEQFF
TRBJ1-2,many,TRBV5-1,CASSLEQNYGYTF
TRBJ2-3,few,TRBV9,CASSGLEGGTDTQYF
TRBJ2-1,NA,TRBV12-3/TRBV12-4,CASSIPGHYNEQFF
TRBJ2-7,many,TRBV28,CASTLAHEQYF
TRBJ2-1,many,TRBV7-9,CASSLADGPTYNEQFF
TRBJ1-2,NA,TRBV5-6,CASSLVDSLYYGYTF
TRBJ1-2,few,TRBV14,CASSQTRGYGYTF
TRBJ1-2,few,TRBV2,CASSLQGAAMMVGGYTF
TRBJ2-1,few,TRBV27,CASSPTLVSGMNNEQFF
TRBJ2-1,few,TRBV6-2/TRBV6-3,CASTPPGLSNNEQFF
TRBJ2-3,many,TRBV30,CAWSVLGQGTDTQYF
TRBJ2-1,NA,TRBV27,CASGGITSYNEQFF
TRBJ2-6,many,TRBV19,CASSVISGANVLTF
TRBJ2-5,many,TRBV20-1,CSARDTEAETQYF
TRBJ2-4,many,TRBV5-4,CASSLAGHKNIQYF
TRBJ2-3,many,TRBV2,CARTNGGTGPTDTQYF
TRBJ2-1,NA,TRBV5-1,CASTPIPGGSDNEQFF
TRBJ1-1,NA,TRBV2,CASSEGGHAFF
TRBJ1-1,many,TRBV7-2,CADPTRAVTTEAFF
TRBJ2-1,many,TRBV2,CASSGGLANEQFF
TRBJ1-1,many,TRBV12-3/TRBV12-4,CASSFGADEAFF
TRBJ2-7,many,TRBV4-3,CASSQDWGGAREQYF
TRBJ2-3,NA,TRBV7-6,CAGGGGQGLDAQCF
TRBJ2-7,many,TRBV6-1,CASSEEQYF
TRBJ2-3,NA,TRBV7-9,CASGPRDRGTDTQYF
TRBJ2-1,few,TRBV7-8,CASSPLGVAALYEQFF